The 20 T cell receptor beta chains reported below all come from one sample, sequenced in a study of blood T cell repertoires in COVID-19. Profiling relied on immunoSEQ multiplex PCR, and the TCRdb table lists in-frame clones only, not all of them. Of around 140,000 clones in the sample, over 70% were seen once. The sequenced sample consisted of peripheral blood. Receptors were obtained from a man aged 65 to 85 who had recovered from COVID-19.

The chain employs TRBV9 and TRBJ2-7; 8 nucleotides line up with TRBD2. In germline, CDR1 is SGDLS, CDR2 YYNGEE. CDR3 length: 14 amino acids. V lost 4 bases, J lost 4 bases, and 7 bases stayed unmatched. The CDR3 nucleotides are TGTGCCAGCAGCCCAGACAGCGGGAGTTACGAGCAGTACTTC. Protein sequence: CASSPDSGSYEQYF.

V is TRBV5-6 and J is TRBJ2-1; D possibly corresponds to TRBD1 (6 bases). Trimming took off 8 bases at V and 9 bases at J, with 18 bases between the two ends. CDR3 size: 13 residues. Germline CDR1 and CDR2: SGHDT and YYEEEE. The CDR3 DNA sequence: TGTGCCAGTAGGCGTGGAAGGGGGACTGAGCAGTTCTTC. Encoded protein: CASRRGRGTEQFF.

The rearrangement joins TRBV5-1 to TRBJ2-6; D call uncertain. The germline V gene encodes CDR1 SGHRS and CDR2 YFSETQ. The CDR3 covers 14 residues. V lost 4 bases and J 1 base, leaving 6 bases between the germline ends. In DNA form, the CDR3 reads TGCGCCAGCAGCCTGTCTTCTGGGGCCAACGTCCTGACTTTC. This encodes CASSLSSGANVLTF.

The V gene is TRBV20-1, the J gene TRBJ1-2; possibly TRBD1 for D (5 bases). The CDR3 runs 10 residues. The V end was cut by 4 bases, the J end by 6 bases, with 6 bases between. The germline gives CDR1 DFQATT, CDR2 SNEGSKA (reference sequence). CDR3 nucleotides: TGCAGTGCTACCAGGGATGGCTACACCTTC. It translates to CSATRDGYTF.

A word on this clone: Within the sample, other DNA sequences also encode this same CDR3. The gene calls are TRBV19 and TRBJ2-7, with D perhaps matching TRBD1 (6 bases). V was cut by 5 bases and J by 1 base, with 9 bases left in between. The CDR3 totals 13 residues. CDR1 and CDR2 from the germline V gene are LNHDA and SQIVND (reference sequence). CDR3: CASSLTGSYEQYF. The CDR3 nucleotides read TGTGCCAGTAGTTTAACAGGGTCCTACGAGCAGTACTTC. The complete variable domain, with remaining parts taken from reference TRBV19 and TRBJ2-7, reads DGGITQSPKYLFRKEGQNVTLSCEQNLNHDAMYWYRQDPGQGLRLIYYSQIVNDFQKGDIAEGYSVSREKKESFPLTVTSAQKNPTAFYLCASSLTGSYEQYFGPGTRLTVT.

The CDR3 region has the DNA TGTGCCAGCAGCCAAGATTCGCGACTAGCGGGAGATTACGAGCAGTACTTC. Translating gives CASSQDSRLAGDYEQYF. The chain recombines TRBV3-1 (or the pseudogene TRBV3-2) with TRBJ2-7; 12 bases match TRBD2. CDR3 length: 17 amino acids. Germline V lookup: CDR1 LGHDT, CDR2 YNNKEL (reference sequence). J was trimmed by 4 bases and V by 0 bases; bases with no gene match: 7.

This clone showed up just once. The chain is built from TRBV7-2 and TRBJ2-7, with unresolved D. With 0 bases removed from V and 3 bases from J, the gap between germline ends came to 15 bases. This CDR3 is 16 amino acids long. Germline V gene data show CDR1 as SGHTA and CDR2 as FQGNSA. In nucleotides, the CDR3 is TGTGCCAGCAGCTTAGCCCCCTTGGGCGCCGGCTACGAGCAGTACTTC. It specifies CASSLAPLGAGYEQYF. Drawing the rest from reference TRBV7-2 and TRBJ2-7, the complete variable domain is GAGVSQSPSNKVTEKGKDVELRCDPISGHTALYWYRQSLGQGLEFLIYFQGNSAPDKSGLPSDRFSAERTGGSVSTLTIQRTQQEDSAVYLCASSLAPLGAGYEQYFGPGTRLTVT.

V and J are TRBV25-1 and TRBJ1-2; D may be TRBD1 (5 bases). The CDR3 contains 15 residues. CDR1 MGHDK and CDR2 SYGVNS come from the germline V gene. V lost 6 bases and J lost 2, with 16 bases in between. The CDR3 here is CASSPFLGHNYGYTF. The DNA of the CDR3 is TGTGCCAGCAGCCCCTTTTTAGGACACAACTATGGCTACACCTTC.

A single count supports this clone. The chain joins TRBV7-9 to TRBJ2-7; D might be TRBD1 (5 bases). The V and J ends lost 4 bases and 5 bases respectively, with 15 bases between them. Looked up from germline, CDR1 is SEHNR and CDR2 is FQNEAQ (reference sequence). This CDR3 has 14 residues. The CDR3 nucleotides are TGTGCCAGCAGCTCGGAAGGGGCCCCCCACGAGCAGTACTTC. As protein: CASSSEGAPHEQYF. Complete variable domain (other parts from reference TRBV7-9 and TRBJ2-7): DTGVSQNPRHKITKRGQNVTFRCDPISEHNRLYWYRQTLGQGPEFLTYFQNEAQLEKSRLLSDRFSAERPKGSFSTLEIQRTEQGDSAMYLCASSSEGAPHEQYFGPGTRLTVT.

A few counts support this clone. In DNA form, the CDR3 reads TGTGCCACCAGCCCGATGCGGGGCTACGAGCAGTACTTC. Translated: CATSPMRGYEQYF. The chain recombines TRBV15 with TRBJ2-7; weak D call: TRBD2 (6 bases). Germline V gives CDR1 LNHNV, CDR2 YYDKDF (reference sequence). This CDR3 has 13 residues. The V end was cut by 5 bases, the J end by 3 bases, with 11 bases between.

This chain uses TRBV7-9 with TRBJ1-5; D might be TRBD1 (5 bases). Between the trimmed V and J ends, which lost 1 base and 5 bases, there was a span of 18 bases. This CDR3 contains 17 residues. CDR1 and CDR2 (germline): SEHNR, FQNEAQ (reference sequence). The CDR3 bases are TGTGCCAGCAGCTTAGATGGTCCCCAGGGCTCAGATCAGCCCCAGCATTTT. It specifies CASSLDGPQGSDQPQHF. Full variable domain (missing parts from reference TRBV7-9 and TRBJ1-5): DTGVSQNPRHKITKRGQNVTFRCDPISEHNRLYWYRQTLGQGPEFLTYFQNEAQLEKSRLLSDRFSAERPKGSFSTLEIQRTEQGDSAMYLCASSLDGPQGSDQPQHFGDGTRLSIL.

V gene TRBV3-1 (or the pseudogene TRBV3-2) combines with J gene TRBJ2-5; TRBD2 aligns across 13 bases. The CDR3 covers 16 residues. V lost 4 bases to trimming and J lost 4 bases; unmatched junction nucleotides: 6. From germline, CDR1 is LGHDT and CDR2 YNNKEL (reference sequence). CDR3 bases: TGTGCCAGCAGCCTAAAGACTAGCGGGAGGAGAGAGACCCAGTACTTC. It yields the protein CASSLKTSGRRETQYF.

This sequence joins TRBV29-1 and TRBJ1-1; 8 bases match TRBD1. The V gene's germline CDR1 is SQVTM and CDR2 ANQGSEA. Trimming took 7 bases from V and 0 from J; bases not matched to a gene: 4. The CDR3 length is 13 residues. CDR3 nucleotides: TGCAGCGCCTACAGGGGGGTGAACACTGAAGCTTTCTTT. It translates to CSAYRGVNTEAFF.

The chain joins TRBV2 to TRBJ2-2; D may be TRBD2 (6 bases). Trimming stripped 8 bases from V and 9 bases from J, with 13 bases between. This CDR3 is 12 amino acids long. In germline, CDR1 is SNHLY, CDR2 FYNNEI. For the CDR3, the DNA is TGTGCCAGCGCGGAGGGTCGCCGGGAGCTGTTTTTT. It codes for CASAEGRRELFF. Full variable domain (outside the CDR3, taken from reference TRBV2 and TRBJ2-2): EPEVTQTPSHQVTQMGQEVILRCVPISNHLYFYWYRQILGQKVEFLVSFYNNEISEKSEIFDDQFSVERPDGSNFTLKIRSTKLEDSAMYFCASAEGRRELFFGEGSRLTVL.

The chain uses TRBV4-2 and TRBJ1-1; no reliable D call. CDR3 length equals 14 residues. Germline loops: CDR1 LGHNA, CDR2 YNFKEQ. V dropped 1 base and J dropped 6 bases, with 12 bases sitting between them. This CDR3 is CASSQVFDAAEAFF. In nucleotides, the CDR3 is TGTGCCAGCAGCCAAGTCTTCGATGCGGCTGAAGCTTTCTTT.

The V call is TRBV19, the J call TRBJ1-1; D gene unclear. V was clipped by 7 bases and J by 9 bases, with 12 bases between them. The CDR3 spans 11 residues. Germline V gives CDR1 LNHDA, CDR2 SQIVND (reference sequence). Here the CDR3 DNA reads TGTGCCAGTAAGGAGGGAATCCAAGCTTTCTTT. It is translated as CASKEGIQAFF.

The gene calls are TRBV2 and TRBJ1-4; 9 nucleotides line up with TRBD1. Germline V gene lookup returns CDR1 SNHLY and CDR2 FYNNEI. Trimming removed 6 bases from V and 5 bases from J; junction bases left unmatched: 4. This CDR3 has 14 amino acids. The CDR3 sequence is CASRWTGENEKLFF. DNA for the CDR3: TGTGCCAGCAGATGGACAGGGGAGAATGAAAAACTGTTTTTT.

The chain links TRBV29-1 to TRBJ2-7; 7 nucleotides agree with TRBD1. The CDR3 covers 13 residues. Germline trimming cut 7 bases from V and 0 bases from J; bases unmatched to any gene: 6. Germline CDR1 is SQVTM and CDR2 is ANQGSEA. The CDR3 DNA follows: TGCAGCGCGGGGACAGCTAGCTCCTACGAGCAGTACTTC. It yields the protein CSAGTASSYEQYF.

This chain uses TRBV5-1 with TRBJ1-2; tentatively, D is TRBD1 (5 bases). The CDR3 contains 14 residues. Trimming removed 0 bases from V and 10 bases from J, with 16 bases in between. The V gene's germline CDR1 is SGHRS and CDR2 YFSETQ. The CDR3, as DNA: TGCGCCAGCAGCTTGGCCGGGCAGGGAAGTATCTACACCTTC. It codes for CASSLAGQGSIYTF.

The chain combines TRBV7-9 with TRBJ1-4; TRBD1 agrees at 7 bases. This CDR3 is built from 14 residues. Germline V gene lookup returns CDR1 SEHNR and CDR2 FQNEAQ (reference sequence). V lost 5 bases and J lost 4; bases outside the gene matches: 4. In DNA form, the CDR3 reads TGTGCCAGCAGCCCGACAGGGAGTAATGAAAAACTGTTTTTT. This codes for CASSPTGSNEKLFF.